One and the same sample provided the 6 T cell receptor beta chains below, sequenced in a study of sequential checkpoint blockade in melanoma. The sample's treatment: randomized to nivolumab then ipilimumab (arm A) or the reverse (arm B). Method: immunoSEQ multiplex PCR; TCRdb's copy keeps in-frame clones and lacks some. Of roughly 30,000 clones in the sample, roughly 85% are singletons; the top ten hold around a sixth. The sample consisted of CD8+ T cells sorted from blood (inferred from file names), taken from a patient given nivolumab and ipilimumab in sequence. The receptors shown here come from a human donor with melanoma.

The gene calls are TRBV2 and TRBJ2-7; tentative D call: TRBD1 (5 bases). The CDR3 spans 13 residues. Germline lookup yields CDR1 SNHLY and CDR2 FYNNEI. The V end was cut by 3 bases, the J end by 1 base, with 7 bases between. The CDR3: CASSDRVSYEQYF. In DNA, the CDR3 is TGTGCCAGCAGTGACAGGGTGTCCTACGAGCAGTACTTC. The full variable domain, with the rest looked up from reference TRBV2 and TRBJ2-7, is EPEVTQTPSHQVTQMGQEVILRCVPISNHLYFYWYRQILGQKVEFLVSFYNNEISEKSEIFDDQFSVERPDGSNFTLKIRSTKLEDSAMYFCASSDRVSYEQYFGPGTRLTVT.

The gene calls are TRBV5-6 and TRBJ2-5; tentative D call: TRBD1 (5 bases). The CDR3 has 13 residues. Trimming pared 4 bases from V and 7 bases from J, leaving 14 bases between. Germline V gives CDR1 SGHDT, CDR2 YYEEEE. As DNA, the CDR3 is TGTGCCAGCAGCCCGCAGGGTGGATGGACCCAGTACTTC. Translation gives CASSPQGGWTQYF.

CDR3 sequence: CASSLGRRSNQPQHF. Here the CDR3 DNA reads TGTGCCAGCAGTTTGGGGCGCCGAAGCAATCAGCCCCAGCATTTT. This sequence joins TRBV27 and TRBJ1-5; tentative D call: TRBD1 (5 bases). V shed 3 bases and J shed 1 base, with 10 bases lying between them. Germline V gene lookup returns CDR1 MNHEY and CDR2 SMNVEV (reference sequence). The CDR3 length is 15 residues.

The chain couples TRBV5-1 to TRBJ1-1; no reliable D call. CDR1 is SGHRS, CDR2 YFSETQ, per germline. Trimming left V 3 bases short and J 6 bases short, with 6 bases between. This CDR3 has 11 amino acids. The CDR3 spells CASSSGAEAFF. DNA for the CDR3: TGCGCCAGCAGCTCCGGGGCTGAAGCTTTCTTT.

The chain combines TRBV10-3 with TRBJ2-5; 7 positions agree with TRBD1. Germline V CDR1 and CDR2: ENHRY, SYGVKD. CDR3 length: 12 amino acids. The V gene end was trimmed by 10 bases and the J gene end by 4 bases; junction bases not matched to a gene: 6. The CDR3 region is CASGTEAETQYF. The DNA for the CDR3 is TGTGCCAGTGGGACAGAGGCAGAGACCCAGTACTTC.

The rearrangement joins TRBV19 to TRBJ1-1; TRBD1 agrees at 7 bases. The CDR3 loop spans 15 amino acids. V shed 4 bases, J shed 2 bases, and the junction held 7 bases outside the gene matches. CDR1 LNHDA and CDR2 SQIVND come from the germline V gene (reference sequence). CDR3 protein: CASSTRDRDNTEAFF. The CDR3 nucleotides read TGTGCCAGTAGTACCAGGGACAGAGACAACACTGAAGCTTTCTTT.